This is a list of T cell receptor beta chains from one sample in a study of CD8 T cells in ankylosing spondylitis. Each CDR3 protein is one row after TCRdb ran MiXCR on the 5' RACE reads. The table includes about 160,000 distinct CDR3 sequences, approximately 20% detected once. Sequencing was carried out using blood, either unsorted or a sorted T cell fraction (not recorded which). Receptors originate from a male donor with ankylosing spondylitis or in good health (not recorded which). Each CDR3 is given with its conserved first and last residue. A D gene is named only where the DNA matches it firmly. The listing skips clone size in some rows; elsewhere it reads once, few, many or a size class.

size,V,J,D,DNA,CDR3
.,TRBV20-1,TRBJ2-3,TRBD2,TGCAGCGTCACACTAGCGGGAGTAACAGATACGCAGTATTTT,CSVTLAGVTDTQYF
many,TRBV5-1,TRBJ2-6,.,TGCGCCAGCAGCTTGTTAACAGGGGGGGTCTCTGGGGCCAACGTCCTGACTTTC,CASSLLTGGVSGANVLTF
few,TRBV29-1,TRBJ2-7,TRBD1,TGCAGCGTTGAAGGAGGGCCCGGGACAGGACTCTACGAGCAGTACTTC,CSVEGGPGTGLYEQYF
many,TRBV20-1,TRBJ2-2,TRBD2,TGCAGTGCTAGAACGCTAGCGGGAAACACCGGGGAGCTGTTTTTT,CSARTLAGNTGELFF
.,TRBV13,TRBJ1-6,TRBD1,TGTGCCAGCAGCGAGTCACTCCTTCGGACAGGGCGGAATCCACCCCTCCACTTT,CASSESLLRTGRNPPLHF
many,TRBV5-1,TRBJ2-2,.,TGCGCCAGCAACCTAGGGGGTCCGAACACCGGGGAGCTGTTTTTT,CASNLGGPNTGELFF
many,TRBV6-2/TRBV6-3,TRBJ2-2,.,TGTGCCAGCAGTTGGGATCCCGGGGAGCTGTTTTTT,CASSWDPGELFF
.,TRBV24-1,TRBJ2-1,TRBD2,TGTGCCACCAGTGAGACTAGCGGGGTCGCCTACAATGAGCAGTTCTTC,CATSETSGVAYNEQFF
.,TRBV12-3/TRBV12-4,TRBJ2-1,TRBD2,TGTGCCAGCAAGCGGGGGCCCTATGAGCAGTTCTTC,CASKRGPYEQFF
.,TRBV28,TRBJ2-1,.,TGTGCCAGCAGCCGCAGGGGCACCTACAATGAGCAGTTCTTC,CASSRRGTYNEQFF
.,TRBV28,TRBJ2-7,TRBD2,TGTGCCAGCAGCTTACCGGGACTAGCGGGAGTCAGCTACGAGCAGTACTTC,CASSLPGLAGVSYEQYF
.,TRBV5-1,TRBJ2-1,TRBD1,TGCGCCAGCAGCTGGAGGACAGGGGGCAATGAGCAGTTCTTC,CASSWRTGGNEQFF
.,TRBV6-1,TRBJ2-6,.,TGTGCCAGCAGGGCGAGGGGGAGCTCTGGGGCCAACGTCCTGACTTTC,CASRARGSSGANVLTF
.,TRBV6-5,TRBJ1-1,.,TGTGCCAGCATTTCCGGACTTCTTAGGGGGAACACTGAAGCTTTCTTT,CASISGLLRGNTEAFF
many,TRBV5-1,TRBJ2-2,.,TGCGCCAGCAGCCCAACCACAGGGTGGACGGACACCGGGGAGCTGTTTTTT,CASSPTTGWTDTGELFF
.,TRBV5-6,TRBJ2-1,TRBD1,TGTGCCAGCAGCTTGGCGCTGGGACAGGGGCACAATGAGCAGTTCTTC,CASSLALGQGHNEQFF